This T cell receptor beta chain comes out of a study of CD8+ T cells in alopecia areata. Looking at the study overall: The study gave treated patients oral tofacitinib at 5 to 10 mg twice daily.

It was cDNA, reverse transcribed from extracted RNA, that served as the sequencing template. The table came from immunoSEQ multiplex PCR; TCRdb's copy has only in-frame clones and leaves some out. The sample contains 170,000 or so clones, about 60% of which appear only once. Documented treatment: oral pan-JAK inhibitor, 5-10 mg twice daily. Trimming left V 5 bases short and J 4 bases short, with 12 bases between. CDR3 length: 14 amino acids. Germline CDR1 and CDR2: MNHNS and SASEGT. This clone was seen a handful of times. The V and J genes are TRBV6-1 and TRBJ2-1, with D possibly matching TRBD1 (6 bases). The material sequenced was CD8+ T cells sorted from blood, taken at week 24, from a patient treated with tofacitinib. The clonotype was recovered from a human donor with alopecia areata. This chain's CDR3 is CASSSTGIYNEQFF. CDR3 coding DNA: TGTGCCAGCAGTTCAACAGGGATTTACAATGAGCAGTTCTTC.